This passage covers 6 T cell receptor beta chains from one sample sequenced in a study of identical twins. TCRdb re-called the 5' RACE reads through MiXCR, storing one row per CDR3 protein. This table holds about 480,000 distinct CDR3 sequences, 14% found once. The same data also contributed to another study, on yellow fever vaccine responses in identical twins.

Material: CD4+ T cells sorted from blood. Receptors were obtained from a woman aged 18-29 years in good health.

The CDR3 DNA is TGTGCCAGCAGCCCCCACCGGGAGGGGGCCTACAATGAGCAGTTCTTC. This sequence encodes CASSPHREGAYNEQFF. The V call is TRBV3-1, the J call TRBJ2-1, with 8 bases lining up with TRBD2. Trimming removed 4 bases from V and 2 bases from J; junction bases left unmatched: 7. The CDR3 extends over 16 amino acids. Per germline, CDR1 LGHDT and CDR2 YNNKEL (reference sequence).

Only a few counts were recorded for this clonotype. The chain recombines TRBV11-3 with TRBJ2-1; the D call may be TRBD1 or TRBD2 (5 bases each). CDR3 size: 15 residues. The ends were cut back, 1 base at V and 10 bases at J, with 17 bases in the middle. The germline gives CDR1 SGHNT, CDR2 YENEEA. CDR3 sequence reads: CASSLGRDALEEQFF. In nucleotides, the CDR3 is TGTGCCAGCAGCTTAGGAAGGGACGCTCTCGAAGAGCAGTTCTTC.

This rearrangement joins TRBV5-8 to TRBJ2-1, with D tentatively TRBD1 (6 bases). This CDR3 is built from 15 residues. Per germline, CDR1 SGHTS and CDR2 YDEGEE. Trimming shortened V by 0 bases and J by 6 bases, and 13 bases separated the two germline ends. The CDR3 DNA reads TGTGCCAGCAGCTTGGAGGTGGGGGCCCCCAATGAGCAGTTCTTC. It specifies CASSLEVGAPNEQFF.

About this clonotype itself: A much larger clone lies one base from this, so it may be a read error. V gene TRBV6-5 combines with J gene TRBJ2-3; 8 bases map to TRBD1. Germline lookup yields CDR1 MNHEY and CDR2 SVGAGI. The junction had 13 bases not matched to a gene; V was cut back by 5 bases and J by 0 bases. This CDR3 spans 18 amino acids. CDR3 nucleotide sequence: TGTGCCAGCAGTAACCAAAACGGACAGGGAAAGAGCACAGATACGCAGTATTTT. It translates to CASSNQNGQGKSTDTQYF.

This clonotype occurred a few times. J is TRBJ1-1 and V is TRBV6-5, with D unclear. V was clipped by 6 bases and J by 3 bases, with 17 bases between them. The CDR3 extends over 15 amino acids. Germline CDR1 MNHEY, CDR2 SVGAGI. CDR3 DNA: TGTGCCAGCAGCTACCCGGGTGGGCAGGACACTGAAGCTTTCTTT. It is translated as CASSYPGGQDTEAFF.

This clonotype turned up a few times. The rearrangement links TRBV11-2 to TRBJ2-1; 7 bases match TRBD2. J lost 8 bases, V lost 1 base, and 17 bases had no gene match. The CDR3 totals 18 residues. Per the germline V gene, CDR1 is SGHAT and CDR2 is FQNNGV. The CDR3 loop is CASSLGRTRQTYADEQFF. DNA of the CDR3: TGTGCCAGCAGCTTAGGGAGGACTAGACAAACCTACGCCGATGAGCAGTTCTTC. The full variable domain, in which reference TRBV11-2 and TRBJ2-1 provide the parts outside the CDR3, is EAGVAQSPRYKIIEKRQSVAFWCNPISGHATLYWYQQILGQGPKLLIQFQNNGVVDDSQLPKDRFSAERLKGVDSTLKIQPAKLEDSAVYLCASSLGRTRQTYADEQFFGPGTRLTVL.